A single sample is the source of the 9 T cell receptor beta chains below, sequenced in a study of blood T cell repertoires in COVID-19 (dated by TCRdb to about 2020). The library was obtained by the immunoSEQ multiplex PCR assay. The clones in this table, taken by TCRdb from immuneACCESS, are in-frame only. Not every clone is retained; where verified, under half of the shortfall comes from an unresolved V gene, and the cause of the rest is unknown. A total of about 230,000 clones appear in this sample, roughly four fifths of them only once. Of the sample, around 7.5% is held by the ten largest clones. The sample was peripheral blood. The receptors stem from a woman over 75 with COVID-19, enrolled during active disease.

This rearrangement joins TRBV2 to TRBJ1-4, with D unresolved. Germline lookup yields CDR1 SNHLY and CDR2 FYNNEI. Between the trimmed V and J ends, which lost 8 bases and 0 bases, there was a span of 7 bases. The length of the CDR3 is 13 residues. The CDR3 DNA follows: TGTGCCAGCCAGATAACAACTAATGAAAAACTGTTTTTT. Translation gives CASQITTNEKLFF.

This sequence joins TRBV19 and TRBJ1-1, with D maybe TRBD1 (5 bases). Germline CDR1 is LNHDA and CDR2 is SQIVND (reference sequence). V lost 4 bases and J lost 1, with 16 bases in between. The CDR3 is 16 residues long. The CDR3 DNA follows: TGTGCCAGTAGTACGAGTCCAGGGTCCGGGAACACTGAAGCTTTCTTT. This sequence encodes CASSTSPGSGNTEAFF.

A few counts support this clone. The gene calls are TRBV27 and TRBJ1-4; 8 bases are a match to TRBD1. The CDR3 length is 16 residues. Germline V gives CDR1 MNHEY, CDR2 SMNVEV (reference sequence). Unmatched junction bases numbered 13, after V lost 5 bases and J lost 8 bases. The CDR3 nucleotides are TGTGCCAGCAGTGACGGGGGCATCAGGGGGCGCGAAAAACTGTTTTTT. This gives the protein CASSDGGIRGREKLFF. The whole variable domain, remainder taken from reference TRBV27 and TRBJ1-4, is EAQVTQNPRYLITVTGKKLTVTCSQNMNHEYMSWYRQDPGLGLRQIYYSMNVEVTDKGDVPEGYKVSRKEKRNFPLILESPSPNQTSLYFCASSDGGIRGREKLFFGSGTQLSVL.

V is TRBV19 and J is TRBJ1-4; no clear D gene. The V gene's germline CDR1 is LNHDA and CDR2 SQIVND (reference sequence). This CDR3 is built from 14 residues. With 3 bases removed from V and 5 bases from J, the gap between germline ends came to 10 bases. This chain's CDR3 is CASSIRGINEKLFF. In DNA form, the CDR3 reads TGTGCCAGTAGTATCCGAGGAATCAATGAAAAACTGTTTTTT.

The CDR3 coding sequence is TGTGCCAGCTCTCTCGTGCGGGCAAACACTGAAGCTTTCTTT. This gives the protein CASSLVRANTEAFF. This chain uses TRBV6-5 with TRBJ1-1; D gene unclear. Looked up from germline, CDR1 is MNHEY and CDR2 is SVGAGI. Trimming shortened V by 8 bases and J by 2 bases, and 15 bases separated the two germline ends. The CDR3 totals 14 residues.

The chain uses TRBV27 and TRBJ2-2, with 8 bases fitting TRBD1. The CDR3 spans 15 residues. With 5 bases clipped from V and 7 bases from J, the junction kept 9 bases outside the gene matches. CDR1 and CDR2 from the germline V gene are MNHEY and SMNVEV (reference sequence). CDR3 in DNA: TGTGCCAGCAGTCCCTGGACAGGGAAGAACGGGGAGCTGTTTTTT. Translation: CASSPWTGKNGELFF.

CDR3 region: CASSFIAVTGYQPQHF. The CDR3 region has the DNA TGTGCCAGCAGTTTCATAGCTGTGACAGGGTACCAGCCCCAGCATTTT. J is TRBJ1-5 and V is TRBV28, with TRBD1 identical over 7 bases. Trimming at V came to 3 bases and at J to 7 bases, leaving 12 bases not matched to a gene. This CDR3 is 16 amino acids long. The germline V gene encodes CDR1 MDHEN and CDR2 SYDVKM.

The chain joins TRBV6-2 or TRBV6-3 to TRBJ2-1; D perhaps matches TRBD2 (6 bases). This CDR3 is built from 16 residues. The V gene lost 2 bases and the J gene lost 7 bases, with 18 bases spanning the gap. Germline loops: CDR1 MNHEY, CDR2 SVGEGT. The CDR3 DNA reads TGTGCCAGCAGTTACGATCCGGTTGGCGGGATTAATGAGCAGTTCTTC. Encoded protein: CASSYDPVGGINEQFF.

The gene calls are TRBV5-1 and TRBJ1-2; the match to TRBD1 covers 10 bases. V was pared by 5 bases and J by 6 bases, with 7 bases of the junction left unmatched. In germline, CDR1 is SGHRS, CDR2 YFSETQ. The CDR3 covers 14 residues. For the CDR3, the DNA is TGCGCCAGCAGTTCCGGACAGGGGGTTGATGGCTACACCTTC. As protein: CASSSGQGVDGYTF.